Sequencing of this T cell receptor beta chain was carried out in a study of T cell responses to AZD1222 COVID-19 vaccine. Concerning this clone itself: The target antigen is unknown.

Study-level results: The donor cohort was predominantly white British with a female majority, and clonal diversity may have been underestimated.

The CDR3 consists of 13 residues. V lost 6 bases, J lost 8 bases, and 13 bases lay in between. Germline lookup yields CDR1 KGHSH and CDR2 LQKENI. Libraries were prepared by immunoSEQ multiplex PCR; TCRdb keeps only in-frame clonotypes and omits some of them. The table lists fewer than 150,000 clones, more than 85% of them singletons. This sample comprised peripheral blood, obtained on day 0 of AZD1222 vaccination. The sequence was collected from an adult in good health. This chain links TRBV18 with TRBJ1-4; D is unresolved. Here the CDR3 reads CASSLPAGEKLFF. The CDR3 bases are TGTGCCAGCTCGCTTCCTGCGGGAGAAAAACTGTTTTTT.